This entry concerns a single TCR beta chain. This entry comes from a study of blood T cell repertoires in COVID-19. Study in general: Acute and convalescent COVID-19 samples came from the United States, Italy and Spain.

Clones were sequenced by immunoSEQ multiplex PCR, and TCRdb holds only the in-frame ones, with some missing. The sample includes some 490,000 clones, approximately 85% of them seen just once. The ends lost 3 bases at V and 6 bases at J; junction bases unmatched: 8. This CDR3 has 15 amino acids. Germline CDR1 and CDR2: SGHTA and FQGTGA. The sequenced material came from peripheral blood. V and J are TRBV7-3 and TRBJ1-1, with TRBD1 matching over 9 bases. This clonotype was sampled from a human donor in a cohort sampled during active COVID-19. CDR3 in DNA: TGTGCCAGCAGCTTTCAACAGGGGGCCGGGGCTGAAGCTTTCTTT. Its protein is CASSFQQGAGAEAFF.